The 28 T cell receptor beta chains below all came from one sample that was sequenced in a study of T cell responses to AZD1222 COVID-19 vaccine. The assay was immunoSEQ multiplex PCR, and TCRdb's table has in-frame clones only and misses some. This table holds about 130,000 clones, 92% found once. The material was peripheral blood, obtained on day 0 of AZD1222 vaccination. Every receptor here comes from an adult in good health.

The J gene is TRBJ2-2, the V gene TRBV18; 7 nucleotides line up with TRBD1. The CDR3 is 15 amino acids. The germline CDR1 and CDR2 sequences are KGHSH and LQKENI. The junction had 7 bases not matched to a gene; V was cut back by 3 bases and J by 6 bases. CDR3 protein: CASSPRDRSAGELFF. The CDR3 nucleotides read TGTGCCAGCTCACCCAGGGACAGATCAGCCGGGGAGCTGTTTTTT.

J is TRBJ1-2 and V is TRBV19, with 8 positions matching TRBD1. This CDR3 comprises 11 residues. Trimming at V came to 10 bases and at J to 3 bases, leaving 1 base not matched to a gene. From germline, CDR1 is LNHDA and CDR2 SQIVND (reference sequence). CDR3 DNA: TGTGCCACGGGACAGGACTATGGCTACACCTTC. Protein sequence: CATGQDYGYTF.

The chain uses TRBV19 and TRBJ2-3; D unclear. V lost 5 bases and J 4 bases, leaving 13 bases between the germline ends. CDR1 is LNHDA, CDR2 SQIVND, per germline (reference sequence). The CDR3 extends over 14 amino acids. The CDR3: CASSFDLPADTQYF. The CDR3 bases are TGTGCCAGTAGTTTCGATTTGCCGGCAGATACGCAGTATTTT.

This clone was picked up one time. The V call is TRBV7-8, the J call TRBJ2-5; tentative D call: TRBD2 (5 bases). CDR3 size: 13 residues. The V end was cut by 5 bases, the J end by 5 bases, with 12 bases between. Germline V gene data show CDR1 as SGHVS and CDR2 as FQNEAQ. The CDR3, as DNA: TGTGCCAGCAGCCACCTAAGAGGGGAGACCCAGTACTTC. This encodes CASSHLRGETQYF. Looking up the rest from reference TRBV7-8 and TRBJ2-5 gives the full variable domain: GAGVSQSPRYKVAKRGQDVALRCDPISGHVSLFWYQQALGQGPEFLTYFQNEAQLDKSGLPSDRFFAERPEGSVSTLKIQRTQQEDSAVYLCASSHLRGETQYFGPGTRLLVL.

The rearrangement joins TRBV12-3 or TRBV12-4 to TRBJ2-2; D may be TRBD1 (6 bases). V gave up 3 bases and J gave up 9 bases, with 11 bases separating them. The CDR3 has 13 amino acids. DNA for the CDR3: TGTGCCAGCAGTTTGCAGGGGTTAAGGGAGCTGTTTTTT. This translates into CASSLQGLRELFF.

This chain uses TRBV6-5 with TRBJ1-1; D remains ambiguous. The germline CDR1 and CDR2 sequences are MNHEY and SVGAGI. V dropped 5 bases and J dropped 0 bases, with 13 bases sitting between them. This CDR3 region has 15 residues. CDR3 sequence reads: CASSRGVVMNTEAFF. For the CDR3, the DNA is TGTGCCAGCAGTCGCGGGGTGGTCATGAACACTGAAGCTTTCTTT.

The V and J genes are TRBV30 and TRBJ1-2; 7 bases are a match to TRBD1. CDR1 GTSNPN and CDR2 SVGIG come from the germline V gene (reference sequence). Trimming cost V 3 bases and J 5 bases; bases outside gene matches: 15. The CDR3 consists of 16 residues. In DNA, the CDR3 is TGTGCCTGGAGGATGTTGACGGGACAGAGGAAGTATGGCTACACCTTC. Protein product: CAWRMLTGQRKYGYTF.

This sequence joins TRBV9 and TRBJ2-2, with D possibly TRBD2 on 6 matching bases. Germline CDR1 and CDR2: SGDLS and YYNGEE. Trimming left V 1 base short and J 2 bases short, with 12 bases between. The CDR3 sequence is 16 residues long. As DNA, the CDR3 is TGTGCCAGCAGCGTACCCGGGACTTACAACACCGGGGAGCTGTTTTTT. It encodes CASSVPGTYNTGELFF.

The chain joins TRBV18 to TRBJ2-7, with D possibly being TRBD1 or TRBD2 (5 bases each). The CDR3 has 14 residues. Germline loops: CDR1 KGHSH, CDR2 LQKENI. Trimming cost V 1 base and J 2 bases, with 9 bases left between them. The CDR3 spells CASSPLGTTYEQYF. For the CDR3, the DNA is TGTGCCAGCTCACCACTAGGGACGACCTACGAGCAGTACTTC.

This CDR3 reads CSATDWANSPLHF. In nucleotides, the CDR3 is TGCAGTGCTACTGACTGGGCTAATTCACCCCTCCACTTT. The chain employs TRBV20-1 and TRBJ1-6, with D unresolved. V was shortened by 4 bases and J by 6 bases, with 10 bases between the two germline ends. Germline V CDR1 and CDR2: DFQATT, SNEGSKA (reference sequence). CDR3 length: 13 amino acids.

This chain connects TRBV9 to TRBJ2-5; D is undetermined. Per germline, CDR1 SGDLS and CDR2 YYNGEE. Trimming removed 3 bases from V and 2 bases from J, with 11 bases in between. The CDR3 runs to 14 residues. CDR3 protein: CASSAQVGQETQYF. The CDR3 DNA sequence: TGTGCCAGCAGCGCCCAGGTCGGACAAGAGACCCAGTACTTC.

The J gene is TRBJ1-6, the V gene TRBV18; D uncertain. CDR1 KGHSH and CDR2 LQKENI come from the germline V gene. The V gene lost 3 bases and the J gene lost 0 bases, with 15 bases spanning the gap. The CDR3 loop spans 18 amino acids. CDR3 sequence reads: CASSPTALISSYNSPLHF. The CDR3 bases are TGTGCCAGCTCACCGACGGCTCTGATAAGCTCCTATAATTCACCCCTCCACTTT.

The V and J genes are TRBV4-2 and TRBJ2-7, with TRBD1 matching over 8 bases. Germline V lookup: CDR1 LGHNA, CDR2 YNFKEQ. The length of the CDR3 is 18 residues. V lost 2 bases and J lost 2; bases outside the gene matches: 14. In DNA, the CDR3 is TGTGCCAGCAGCCAAACCCGAATTGGGGCGGACAGGGCCTACGAGCAGTACTTC. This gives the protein CASSQTRIGADRAYEQYF.

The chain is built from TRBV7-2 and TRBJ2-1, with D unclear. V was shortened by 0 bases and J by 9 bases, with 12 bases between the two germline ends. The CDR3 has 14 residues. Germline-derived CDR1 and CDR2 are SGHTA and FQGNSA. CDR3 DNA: TGTGCCAGCAGCTTAGCGGCTCTACAAGGTGAGCAGTTCTTC. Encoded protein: CASSLAALQGEQFF.

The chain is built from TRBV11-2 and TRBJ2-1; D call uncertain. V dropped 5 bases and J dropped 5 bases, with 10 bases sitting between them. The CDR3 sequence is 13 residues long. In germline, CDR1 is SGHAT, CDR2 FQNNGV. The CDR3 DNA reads TGTGCCAGCAGCCGACTCCCGGACAATGAGCAGTTCTTC. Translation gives CASSRLPDNEQFF.

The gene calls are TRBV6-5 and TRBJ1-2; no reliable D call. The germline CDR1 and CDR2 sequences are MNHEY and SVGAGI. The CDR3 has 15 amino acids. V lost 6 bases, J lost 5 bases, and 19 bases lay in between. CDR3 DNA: TGTGCCAGCAGCCCCGGAGGGTACAGTGGGTATGGCTACACCTTC. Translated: CASSPGGYSGYGYTF.

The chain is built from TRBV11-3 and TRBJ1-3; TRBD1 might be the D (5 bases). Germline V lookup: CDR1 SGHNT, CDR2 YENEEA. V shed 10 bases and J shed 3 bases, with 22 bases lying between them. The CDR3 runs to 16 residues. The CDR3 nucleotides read TGTGCCAACTCCTTTAACATATCGGGGCTTGGAAACACCATATATTTT. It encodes CANSFNISGLGNTIYF.

For the CDR3, the DNA is TGTGCCAGCAGCAAAGGGGGGGCAGACCAAAACATTCAGTACTTC. Translation gives CASSKGGADQNIQYF. The chain recombines TRBV21-1 with TRBJ2-4. TRBV21-1 is a pseudogene. The CDR3 is 15 amino acids.

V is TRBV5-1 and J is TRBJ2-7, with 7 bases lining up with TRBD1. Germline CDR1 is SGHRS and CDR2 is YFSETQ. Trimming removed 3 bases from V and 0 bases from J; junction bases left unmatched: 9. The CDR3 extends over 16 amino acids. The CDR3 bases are TGCGCCAGCAGCTCCACCGGGACAGCTAGCTCCTACGAGCAGTACTTC. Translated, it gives CASSSTGTASSYEQYF.

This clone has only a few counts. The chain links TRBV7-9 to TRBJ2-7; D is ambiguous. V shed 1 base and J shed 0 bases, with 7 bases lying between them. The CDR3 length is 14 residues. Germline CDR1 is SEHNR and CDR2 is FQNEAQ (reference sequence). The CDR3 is CASSLEPGSYEQYF. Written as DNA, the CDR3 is TGTGCCAGCAGCTTAGAGCCGGGCTCCTACGAGCAGTACTTC.

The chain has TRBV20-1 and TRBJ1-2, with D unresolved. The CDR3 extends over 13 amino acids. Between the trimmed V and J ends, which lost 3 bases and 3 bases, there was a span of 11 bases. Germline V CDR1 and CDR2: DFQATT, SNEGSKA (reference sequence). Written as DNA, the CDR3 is TGCAGTGCTAGTGAGGGAAGGGACTATGGCTACACCTTC. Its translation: CSASEGRDYGYTF.

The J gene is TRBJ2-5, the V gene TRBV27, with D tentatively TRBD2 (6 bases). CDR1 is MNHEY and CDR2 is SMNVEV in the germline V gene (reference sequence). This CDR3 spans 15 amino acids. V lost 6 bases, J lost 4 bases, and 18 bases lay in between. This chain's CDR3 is CASRPRWGELETQYF. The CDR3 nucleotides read TGTGCCAGCAGACCTAGGTGGGGGGAGTTAGAGACCCAGTACTTC.

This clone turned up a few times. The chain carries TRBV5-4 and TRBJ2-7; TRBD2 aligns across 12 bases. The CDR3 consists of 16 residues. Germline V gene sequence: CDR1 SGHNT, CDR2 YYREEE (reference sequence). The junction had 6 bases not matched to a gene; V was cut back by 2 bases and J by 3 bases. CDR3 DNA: TGTGCCAGCAGCTTTGGCCTAGCGGGGGGGAGCTACGAGCAGTACTTC. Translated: CASSFGLAGGSYEQYF.

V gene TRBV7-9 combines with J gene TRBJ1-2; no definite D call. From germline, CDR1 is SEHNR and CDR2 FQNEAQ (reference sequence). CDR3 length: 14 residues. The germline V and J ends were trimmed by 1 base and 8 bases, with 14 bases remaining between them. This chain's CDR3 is CASSLGSGIQGYTF. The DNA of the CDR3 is TGTGCCAGCAGCTTAGGTTCCGGGATTCAGGGCTACACCTTC.

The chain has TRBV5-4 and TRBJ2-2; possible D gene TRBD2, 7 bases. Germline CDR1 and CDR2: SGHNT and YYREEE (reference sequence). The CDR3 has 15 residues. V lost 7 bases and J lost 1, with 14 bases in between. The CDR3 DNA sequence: TGTGCCAGCGCTCCGGGGGGCTTGAACACCGGGGAGCTGTTTTTT. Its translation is CASAPGGLNTGELFF.

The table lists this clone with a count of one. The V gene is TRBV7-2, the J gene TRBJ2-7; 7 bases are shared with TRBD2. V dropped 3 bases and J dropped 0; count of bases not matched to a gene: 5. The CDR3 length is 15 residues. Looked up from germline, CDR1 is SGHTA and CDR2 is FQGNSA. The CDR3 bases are TGTGCCAGCAGCTTCACGACTAGCAGCTCCTACGAGCAGTACTTC. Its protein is CASSFTTSSSYEQYF.

CDR3 in DNA: TGTGCCAGCAGCCAAGGGTCCGTCAGTGGGGGGCTCTTGGCCTACGAGCAGTACTTC. This codes for CASSQGSVSGGLLAYEQYF. This chain links TRBV3-1 (or the pseudogene TRBV3-2) with TRBJ2-7; D tentatively fits TRBD1 or TRBD2 (6 bases each). CDR1 LGHDT and CDR2 YNNKEL come from the germline V gene (reference sequence). Trimming cost V 1 base and J 2 bases, with 24 bases left between them. The length of the CDR3 is 19 residues.

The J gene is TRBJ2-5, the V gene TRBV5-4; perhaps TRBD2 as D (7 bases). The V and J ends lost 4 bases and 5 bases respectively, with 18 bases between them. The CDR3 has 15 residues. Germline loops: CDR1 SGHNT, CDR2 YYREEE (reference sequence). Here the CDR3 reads CASSPRGGQYETQYF. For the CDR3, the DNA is TGTGCCAGCAGCCCAAGGGGGGGCCAGTACGAGACCCAGTACTTC.